This TCR beta chain was sequenced during a study of human T cells and chemical hapten exposure (TCRdb year 2021). About the full investigation: For sensitization, 2% DPC in acetone was applied to an approximately 2 cm by approximately 2 cm area of upper inner arm skin. The libraries were sequenced as a pool, and the TCR yield per sample differed mostly because of small variations in library volumes within the pool. Patient blood was sampled pre-sensitization (week 0) and at 2, 6 and about 24 weeks after DPC sensitization. About 28 alopecia patients gave blood for TCR sequencing at one to four time points (pre-sensitization, 2, 6 and 24 weeks). Patch testing was done on the upper back using Finn chambers containing 0.01% DPC, and results were scored after 6 days according to International Contact Dermatitis Research Group standards. This study followed changes in the peripheral blood TCR repertoire in vivo during primary and secondary sensitization of alopecia patients to the hapten diphenylcyclopropenone (DPC). Most of the patients in the cohort were female, and the cohort covered alopecia areata with under or over 50% scalp involvement, alopecia totalis and alopecia universalis. Patients additionally received weekly therapeutic DPC doses to the scalp throughout the approximately 25-week study period.

This clonotype was detected ten times or more. What this receptor recognizes is not known. No qualities accompany the bases; no much larger clone lies one base away. In light of the paper, this sample's time point label describes: patch test 1, 2 weeks after DPC sensitization. What this sample's treatment or condition label stands for: therapeutic diphenylcyclopropenone sensitization with weekly scalp DPC. At every patch-test visit, the blood draw took place before the patch test was put on. Patients were eligible if aged 18 to 70, diagnosed with alopecia and judged suitable for DPC therapy, and pregnant patients were excluded. Total RNA was extracted from unfractionated whole blood collected in Tempus Blood RNA tubes. Libraries were constructed by RACE. Sequencing relied on a NextSeq 500. During library preparation, unique molecular identifiers were attached to individual cDNA molecules so that TCRs could be counted in a quantitative, reproducible way. Both TCR alpha and TCR beta chains were sequenced from each blood RNA sample. For the original study's pipeline: Samples had a median of roughly 87,000 TCRs, with a range from 23,224 to 690,600. V, J and CDR3 annotation of the TCR reads was performed with the Decombinator software suite. For PS versus PT1 abundance plots, all samples were subsampled to the same number of TCRs (28,000). Expanded TCRs were defined as absent before sensitization and observed at least eight times at the 2-week time point. TCRdb reprocessed the public reads (quality trimming at Q25 with fastp, clone calling with MiXCR) and kept in-frame beta chains. All rows with the same CDR3 protein become a single entry with the most common DNA and genes. In this record, the V and J calls reflect TCRdb's handling and not the investigators' own analysis. Within this sample are approximately 340,000 distinct CDR3 sequences, with approximately 6.9% of them counted one time only. The ten biggest clones cover roughly 7.9% of the sample.

V trim: 4 bases; J trim: 5 bases; unmatched bases: 8. The CDR3 contains 14 residues, cysteine and phenylalanine counted. Only the CDR3 portion is preserved as DNA: 42 bases, with reading frame beginning at the first base. CDR1 and CDR2 were assigned from the germline V gene as SQVTM and ANQGSEA. Study-wide findings and limitations: The number of TCRs above 1 in 1000 frequency did not change with DPC sensitization; there was no evidence of global repertoire structure alterations. Because every patient had alopecia, a presumed autoimmune disease, the patients' immune response might differ from that of healthy individuals. Patch test score was positively correlated with the number of PT1 expanded TCRs, with significance at thresholds 8, 16 and 32 but not at 4. Expanded TCRs formed significantly more large CDR3 similarity clusters than pre-sensitization or healthy control sets, consistent with antigen-driven responses. After repeated subsampling, changes were observed in the strength of the expansion versus patch-test correlation and in the threshold at which the correlation became significant.

Sequenced here: whole blood, sampled in connection with sensitization to the hapten diphenylcyclopropenone (DPC). The V gene is TRBV29-1 and the J gene is TRBJ2-1, and 7 bases in between align with TRBD1. This receptor was obtained from a woman aged 18 to 35 with alopecia areata. Some clones in this sample may be carry-over from other donors' samples. The CDR3 sequence is CSVVGTAQHNEQFF. The DNA sequence is given as TGCAGCGTTGTGGGGACAGCGCAACACAATGAGCAGTTCTTC.